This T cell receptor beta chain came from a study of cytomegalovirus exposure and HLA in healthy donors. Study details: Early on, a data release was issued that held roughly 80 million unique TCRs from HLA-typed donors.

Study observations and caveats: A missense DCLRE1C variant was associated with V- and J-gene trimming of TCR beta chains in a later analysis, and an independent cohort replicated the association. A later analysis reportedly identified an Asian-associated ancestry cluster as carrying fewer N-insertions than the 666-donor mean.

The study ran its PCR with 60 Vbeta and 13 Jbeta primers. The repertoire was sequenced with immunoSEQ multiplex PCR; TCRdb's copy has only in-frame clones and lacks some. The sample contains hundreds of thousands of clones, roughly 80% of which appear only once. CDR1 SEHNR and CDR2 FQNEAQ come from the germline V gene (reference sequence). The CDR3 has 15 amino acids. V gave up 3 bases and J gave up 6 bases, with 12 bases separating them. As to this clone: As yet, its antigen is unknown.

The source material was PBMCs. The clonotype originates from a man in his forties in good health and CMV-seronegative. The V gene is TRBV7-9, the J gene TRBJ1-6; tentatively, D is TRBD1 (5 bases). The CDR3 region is CASSLGTGLNSPLHF. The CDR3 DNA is TGTGCCAGCAGCTTGGGGACGGGACTTAATTCACCCCTCCACTTT.